This T cell receptor beta chain is drawn from a study of blood T cell repertoires in COVID-19. Overall study context: Spain, Italy and the United States supplied samples that represented acute and convalescent COVID-19. Sample material is recorded as cDNA or gDNA derived from T cells, B-cell-depleted T cells, or PBMCs.

How the authors handled the data: Amplification with reference gene primers provided the estimates of nucleated cell counts. Assay: immunoSEQ multiplex PCR; the TCRdb copy retains only in-frame clones and omits some. For V, J and clone size, that table is used; D and trimming come from the DNA. The table shows roughly 100,000 clones, with roughly 88% occurring only once. Trimming took 0 bases from V and 4 from J, leaving 7 bases between them. There are 14 residues in the CDR3. Per the germline V gene, CDR1 is KGHSH and CDR2 is LQKENI. The sample consisted of peripheral blood. The V call is TRBV18, the J call TRBJ2-1, with D possibly being TRBD2 (6 bases). The clonotype was recovered from a human donor in a cohort sampled during active COVID-19. The chain's CDR3 is CASSPPSGYNEQFF. The CDR3 DNA follows: TGTGCCAGCTCACCACCTAGCGGTTACAATGAGCAGTTCTTC.